The 23 T cell receptor beta chains below all came from one sample that was sequenced in a study of response to subunit inactivated influenza vaccine. TCRdb ran MiXCR on the RT-PCR reads and lists one entry per CDR3 protein. The table includes hundreds of thousands of distinct CDR3 sequences, roughly 13% detected once. The sample in question was PBMCs from blood, obtained 45 days after vaccination. The receptors stem from a man in his forties or fifties who received an inactivated influenza vaccine.

The chain recombines TRBV9 with TRBJ2-3; 8 positions agree with TRBD2. Germline CDR1 and CDR2: SGDLS and YYNGEE. The CDR3 loop spans 16 amino acids. The trim removed 3 bases at V and 2 bases at J, leaving 8 bases unmatched. The CDR3: CASSAGAGGYTDTQYF. CDR3 nucleotide sequence: TGTGCCAGCAGCGCCGGGGCGGGGGGTTACACAGATACGCAGTATTTT.

This clonotype showed up just a few times. The chain employs TRBV27 and TRBJ2-1; TRBD2 matches 9 bases. Per germline, CDR1 MNHEY and CDR2 SMNVEV (reference sequence). The CDR3 spans 15 residues. V shed 3 bases, J shed 2 bases, and the junction held 2 bases outside the gene matches. CDR3 coding DNA: TGTGCCAGCAGTTTTCGACTAGCGGCCTACAATGAGCAGTTCTTC. It is translated as CASSFRLAAYNEQFF.

This chain joins TRBV12-3 or TRBV12-4 and TRBJ2-5; 10 bases are a match to TRBD2. J lost 4 bases, V lost 3 bases, and 5 bases had no gene match. CDR3 length: 15 amino acids. CDR3 loop: CASSFSSGRTETQYF. The DNA of the CDR3 is TGTGCCAGCAGTTTTTCTAGCGGGAGAACAGAGACCCAGTACTTC.

This chain joins TRBV6-1 and TRBJ1-1; D is perhaps TRBD1 (6 bases). The CDR3 spans 14 residues. Germline V gene data show CDR1 as MNHNS and CDR2 as SASEGT. Trimming cost V 6 bases and J 5 bases, with 16 bases left between them. The CDR3 spells CASSVEQGWTEAFF. The CDR3 DNA is TGTGCCAGCAGCGTAGAACAGGGATGGACTGAAGCTTTCTTT.

This chain connects TRBV29-1 to TRBJ2-2; no firm D call. Trimming removed 4 bases from V and 3 bases from J, with 9 bases in between. Germline-derived CDR1 and CDR2 are SQVTM and ANQGSEA. The CDR3 runs to 13 residues. CDR3 nucleotide sequence: TGCAGCGTTGTGCGTTCGTACACCGGGGAGCTGTTTTTT. It yields the protein CSVVRSYTGELFF.

The J gene is TRBJ1-2, the V gene TRBV12-3 or TRBV12-4; D may be TRBD1 (6 bases). The V and J ends lost 2 bases and 8 bases respectively, with 15 bases between them. This CDR3 comprises 14 residues. CDR3 sequence reads: CASSLRDTRSGYTF. The CDR3, as DNA: TGTGCCAGCAGTTTACGGGACACCCGGTCCGGCTACACCTTC.

The rearrangement uses TRBV4-1 and TRBJ1-2, with TRBD1 matching over 10 bases. Looked up from germline, CDR1 is MGHRA and CDR2 is YSYEKL. The CDR3 runs 18 residues. The J segment lost 3 bases and the V segment lost 6 bases, leaving 16 bases of the junction unmatched. This CDR3 reads CASRTTRDRGQFDYGYTF. CDR3 nucleotides: TGCGCCAGCAGAACCACCCGGGACAGGGGCCAATTTGACTATGGCTACACCTTC.

There are a few counts of this clonotype. This sequence joins TRBV10-2 and TRBJ2-3; D may be TRBD2 (6 bases). Deletions cut 8 bases from V and 3 bases from J, with 15 bases between. The CDR3 spans 14 residues. Germline CDR1 WSHSY, CDR2 SAAADI. The DNA for the CDR3 is TGCGCCAGCCTCAGGCGGGGTGCGACAGATACGCAGTATTTT. The encoded protein is CASLRRGATDTQYF.

The V call is TRBV12-3 or TRBV12-4, the J call TRBJ2-1; a weak D match, TRBD2 (6 bases). The CDR3 has 17 residues. Deletions cut 6 bases from V and 7 bases from J, with 25 bases between. The DNA of the CDR3 is TGTGCCAGCAGGAGAGGGAGAGGCGGGGTGGCGGGGAATGAGCAGTTCTTC. It translates to CASRRGRGGVAGNEQFF.

The rearrangement links TRBV27 to TRBJ1-2; TRBD1 is a possible D gene (5 bases). This CDR3 spans 15 amino acids. V was trimmed by 5 bases and J by 5 bases, leaving 18 bases between them. CDR1 is MNHEY, CDR2 SMNVEV, per germline (reference sequence). The CDR3 region is CASSPLTDSNYGYTF. CDR3 coding DNA: TGTGCCAGCAGTCCGCTCACCGACAGCAATTATGGCTACACCTTC.

This clonotype was observed at least ten times. The chain links TRBV9 to TRBJ1-6; a possible D gene is TRBD1 (6 bases). Trimming took 4 bases from V and 6 from J, leaving 17 bases between them. In germline, CDR1 is SGDLS, CDR2 YYNGEE. The CDR3 runs 16 residues. The CDR3, as DNA: TGTGCCAGCAGCCCCCGAGAGGACAGTCGTAATTCACCCCTCCACTTT. This gives the protein CASSPREDSRNSPLHF.

Only one count was recorded for this clonotype. This clone may be a read error of a much larger clone one base away. This chain joins TRBV29-1 and TRBJ2-4; D gene uncertain. The germline CDR1 and CDR2 sequences are SQVTM and ANQGSEA. The CDR3 loop spans 15 amino acids. V was pared by 5 bases and J by 1 base, with 15 bases between. The CDR3 is CSVTMKLIAKNIQYF. CDR3 DNA: TGCAGCGTTACGATGAAACTGATCGCCAAAAACATTCAGTACTTC.

The chain joins TRBV7-2 to TRBJ1-1, with D unclear. CDR3 size: 15 residues. V gave up 5 bases and J gave up 1 base, with 14 bases separating them. The germline V gene encodes CDR1 SGHTA and CDR2 FQGNSA. CDR3 sequence: CASSPNVAANTEAFF. The CDR3 region has the DNA TGTGCCAGCAGCCCCAACGTGGCAGCGAACACTGAAGCTTTCTTT.

This clonotype has a count of ten or more. The V and J genes are TRBV6-1 and TRBJ2-7; D is ambiguous. V gave up 10 bases and J gave up 0 bases, with 16 bases separating them. The CDR3 consists of 14 residues. Germline lookup yields CDR1 MNHNS and CDR2 SASEGT. CDR3 bases: TGTGCCACCCTGCTGATCCGGTCCTCCTACGAGCAGTACTTC. The encoded protein is CATLLIRSSYEQYF.

V is TRBV12-3 or TRBV12-4 and J is TRBJ2-7, with D perhaps matching TRBD1 or TRBD2 (5 bases each). The CDR3 spans 15 residues. V lost 8 bases and J 9 bases, leaving 26 bases between the germline ends. The DNA of the CDR3 is TGTGCCAGCGGACCCTCCGGGACCGCTACTTGGGGGCAGTACTTC. This gives the protein CASGPSGTATWGQYF.

V is TRBV5-5 and J is TRBJ2-1; D ambiguous. V was pared by 0 bases and J by 4 bases, with 8 bases between. Germline V gene sequence: CDR1 SGHKS, CDR2 YYEKEE (reference sequence). This CDR3 is built from 14 residues. The CDR3 nucleotides are TGTGCCAGCAGCTTGGATGGCCCTTACAATGAGCAGTTCTTC. Translating gives CASSLDGPYNEQFF.

CDR3 residues: CATSDYEGPEQYF. CDR3 nucleotides: TGTGCCACCAGTGATTACGAAGGACCGGAGCAGTACTTC. This rearrangement joins TRBV24-1 to TRBJ2-7, with D unclear. V lost 2 bases and J lost 7, with 11 bases in between. CDR1 and CDR2 from the germline V gene are KGHDR and SFDVKD. The CDR3 contains 13 residues.

This clonotype was counted a few times. The chain employs TRBV11-2 and TRBJ2-2, with D perhaps TRBD1 (5 bases). Germline CDR1 SGHAT, CDR2 FQNNGV. CDR3 length: 14 residues. Trimming took off 5 bases at V and 7 bases at J, with 14 bases between the two ends. The CDR3 bases are TGTGCCAGCAGCATGATTAGGGGCGTCGGGGAGCTGTTTTTT. This gives the protein CASSMIRGVGELFF.

This rearrangement joins TRBV3-1 to TRBJ2-1; D perhaps matches TRBD2 (5 bases). The germline gives CDR1 LGHDT, CDR2 YNNKEL (reference sequence). This CDR3 is built from 14 residues. Trimming left V 4 bases short and J 15 bases short, with 22 bases between. The CDR3 protein is CASSPTRQISGGFF. The CDR3 DNA follows: TGTGCCAGCAGCCCTACTAGACAAATCTCGGGTGGGTTCTTC.

The J gene is TRBJ2-7, the V gene TRBV20-1; D possibly corresponds to TRBD2 (5 bases). V dropped 4 bases and J dropped 12 bases, with 13 bases sitting between them. The CDR3 is 10 amino acids. In germline, CDR1 is DFQATT, CDR2 SNEGSKA (reference sequence). This CDR3 is CSATRGFPYF. CDR3 DNA sequence: TGCAGTGCTACCCGCGGGTTCCCGTACTTC.

This clonotype was detected a few times. The V gene is TRBV27, the J gene TRBJ2-2, with D perhaps TRBD2 (5 bases). The CDR3 sequence is 14 residues long. CDR1 is MNHEY, CDR2 SMNVEV, per germline (reference sequence). Trimming took 5 bases from V and 3 from J, leaving 10 bases between them. The CDR3 is CASSEAEYTGELFF. The CDR3 DNA reads TGTGCCAGCAGTGAAGCGGAATACACCGGGGAGCTGTTTTTT.

This clonotype appeared a few times. The chain has TRBV2 and TRBJ2-7; 8 bases are shared with TRBD1. The V gene's germline CDR1 is SNHLY and CDR2 FYNNEI. The CDR3 spans 15 residues. Trimming removed 2 bases from V and 1 base from J; junction bases left unmatched: 4. DNA of the CDR3: TGTGCCAGCAGTGAACAGGGGGCATTGTCCTACGAGCAGTACTTC. It translates to CASSEQGALSYEQYF.

V usage is TRBV7-9 and J usage is TRBJ2-2; 7 bases match TRBD1. The CDR3 is made up of 16 amino acids. From germline, CDR1 is SEHNR and CDR2 FQNEAQ (reference sequence). The V segment lost 4 bases and the J segment 1 base; nucleotides outside the gene matches: 6. CDR3 in amino acids: CASSSPAGGNTGELFF. CDR3 in DNA: TGTGCCAGCAGCTCTCCGGCAGGGGGGAACACCGGGGAGCTGTTTTTT.